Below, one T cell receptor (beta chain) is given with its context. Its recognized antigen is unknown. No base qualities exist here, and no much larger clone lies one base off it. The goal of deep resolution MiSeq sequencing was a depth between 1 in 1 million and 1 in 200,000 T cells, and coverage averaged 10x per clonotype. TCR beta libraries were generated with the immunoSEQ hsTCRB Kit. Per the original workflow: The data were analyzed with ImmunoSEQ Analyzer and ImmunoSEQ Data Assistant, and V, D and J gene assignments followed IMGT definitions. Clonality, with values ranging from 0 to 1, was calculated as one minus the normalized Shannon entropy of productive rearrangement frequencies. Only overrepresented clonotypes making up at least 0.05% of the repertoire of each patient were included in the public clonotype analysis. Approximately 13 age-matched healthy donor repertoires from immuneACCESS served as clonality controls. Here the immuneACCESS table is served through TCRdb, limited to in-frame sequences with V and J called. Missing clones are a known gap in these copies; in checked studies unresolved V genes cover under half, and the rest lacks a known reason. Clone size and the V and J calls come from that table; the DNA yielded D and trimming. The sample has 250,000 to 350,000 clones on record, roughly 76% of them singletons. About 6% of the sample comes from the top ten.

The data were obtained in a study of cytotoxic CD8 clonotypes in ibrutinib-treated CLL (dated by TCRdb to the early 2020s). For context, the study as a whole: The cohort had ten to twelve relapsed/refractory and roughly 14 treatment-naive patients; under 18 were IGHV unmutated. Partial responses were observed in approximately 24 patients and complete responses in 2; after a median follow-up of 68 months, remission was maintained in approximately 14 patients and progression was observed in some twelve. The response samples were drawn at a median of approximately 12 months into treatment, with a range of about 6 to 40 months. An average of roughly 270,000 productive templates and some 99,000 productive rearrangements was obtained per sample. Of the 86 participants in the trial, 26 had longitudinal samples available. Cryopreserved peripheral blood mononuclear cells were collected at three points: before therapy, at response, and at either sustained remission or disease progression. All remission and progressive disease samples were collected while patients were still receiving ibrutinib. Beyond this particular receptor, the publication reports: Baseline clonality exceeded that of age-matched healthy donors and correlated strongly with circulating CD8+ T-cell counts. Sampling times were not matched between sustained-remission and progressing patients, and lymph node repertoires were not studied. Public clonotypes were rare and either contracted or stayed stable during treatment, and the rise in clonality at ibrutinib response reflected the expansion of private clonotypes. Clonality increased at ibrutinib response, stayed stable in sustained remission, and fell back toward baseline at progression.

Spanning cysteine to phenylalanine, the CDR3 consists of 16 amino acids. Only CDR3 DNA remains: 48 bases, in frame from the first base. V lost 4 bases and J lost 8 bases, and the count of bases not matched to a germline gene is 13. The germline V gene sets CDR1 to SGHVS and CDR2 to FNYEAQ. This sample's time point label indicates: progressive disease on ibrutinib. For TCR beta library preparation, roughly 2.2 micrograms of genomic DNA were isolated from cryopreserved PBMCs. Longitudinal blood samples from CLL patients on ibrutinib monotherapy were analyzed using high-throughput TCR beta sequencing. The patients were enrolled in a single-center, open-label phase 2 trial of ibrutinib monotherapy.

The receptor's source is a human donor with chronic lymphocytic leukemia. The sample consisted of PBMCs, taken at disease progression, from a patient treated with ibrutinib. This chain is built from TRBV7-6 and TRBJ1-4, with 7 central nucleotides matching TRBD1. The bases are TGTGCCAGCAGCTCTGGGACAGAGGGCGGTGGCGAAAAACTGTTTTTT. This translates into CASSSGTEGGGEKLFF.